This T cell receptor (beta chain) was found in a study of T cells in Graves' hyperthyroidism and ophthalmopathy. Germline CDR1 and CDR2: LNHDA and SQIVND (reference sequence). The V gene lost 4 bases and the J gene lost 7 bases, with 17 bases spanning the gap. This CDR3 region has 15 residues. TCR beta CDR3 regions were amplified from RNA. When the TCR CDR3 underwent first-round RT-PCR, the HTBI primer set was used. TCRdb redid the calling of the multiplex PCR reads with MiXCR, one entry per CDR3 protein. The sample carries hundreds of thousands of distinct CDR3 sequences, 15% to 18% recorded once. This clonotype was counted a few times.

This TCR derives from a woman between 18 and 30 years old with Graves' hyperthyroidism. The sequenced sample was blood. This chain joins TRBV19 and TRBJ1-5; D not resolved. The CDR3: CASSKTRTPQQPQHF. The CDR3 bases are TGTGCCAGTAGTAAAACCAGGACCCCCCAGCAGCCCCAGCATTTT.